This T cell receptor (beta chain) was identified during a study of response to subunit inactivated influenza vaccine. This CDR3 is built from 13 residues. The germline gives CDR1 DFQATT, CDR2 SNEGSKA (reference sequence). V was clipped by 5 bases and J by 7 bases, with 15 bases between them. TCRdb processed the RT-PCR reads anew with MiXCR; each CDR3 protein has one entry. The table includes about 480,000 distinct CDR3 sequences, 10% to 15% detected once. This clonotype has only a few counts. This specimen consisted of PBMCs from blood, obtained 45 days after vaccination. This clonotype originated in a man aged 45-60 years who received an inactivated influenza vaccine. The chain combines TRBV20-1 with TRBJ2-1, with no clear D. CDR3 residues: CSAGRRDGNEQFF. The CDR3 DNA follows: TGCAGTGCTGGAAGACGCGATGGAAATGAGCAGTTCTTC.